Included here is one T cell receptor beta chain sequence, with context. Germline V gene lookup returns CDR1 SEHNR and CDR2 FQNEAQ (reference sequence). Trimming took 5 bases from V and 0 from J, leaving 4 bases between them. The CDR3 consists of 12 residues. In the original processing: Researchers report that nucleated cell counts were estimated from reference gene primer amplification. Sequenced by immunoSEQ multiplex PCR; TCRdb stores in-frame clones only, minus some. Clonal size and the V and J genes are those of that table, whereas D and trimming came from the DNA. Among roughly 200,000 clones listed, about 86% were seen once. These data are taken from a study of blood T cell repertoires in COVID-19. In the study overall: Donors of Cohort 3 who recovered were those that had two negative PCRs, clearance, or symptom resolution. Researchers got acute and convalescent COVID-19 samples from the United States, Italy and Spain. Nucleic acid was either cDNA or gDNA, and it came from T cells, B-cell-depleted T cells, or PBMCs.

The J gene is TRBJ1-1, the V gene TRBV7-9, with unresolved D. The sequence was obtained from a woman aged 35 to 49 in a cohort exposed to, infected with or recovered from COVID-19 (not recorded which). The sequencing sample was made of PBMCs or T cells enriched from blood (not recorded which). The CDR3: CASSPVNTEAFF. The CDR3 DNA reads as TGTGCCAGCAGCCCAGTGAACACTGAAGCTTTCTTT.